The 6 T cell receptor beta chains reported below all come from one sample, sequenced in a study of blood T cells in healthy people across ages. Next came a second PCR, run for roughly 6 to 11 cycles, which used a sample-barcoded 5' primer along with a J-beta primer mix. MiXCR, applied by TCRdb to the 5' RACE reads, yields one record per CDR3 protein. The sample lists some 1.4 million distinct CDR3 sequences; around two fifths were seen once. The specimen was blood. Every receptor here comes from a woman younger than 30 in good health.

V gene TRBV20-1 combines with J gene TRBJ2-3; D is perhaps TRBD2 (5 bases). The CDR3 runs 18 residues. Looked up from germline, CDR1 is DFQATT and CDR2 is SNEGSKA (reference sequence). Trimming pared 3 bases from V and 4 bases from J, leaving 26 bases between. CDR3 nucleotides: TGCAGTGCTAGCGGGAAATTGTCCGGGTCCCTGGAGGCAGATACGCAGTATTTT. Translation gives CSASGKLSGSLEADTQYF.

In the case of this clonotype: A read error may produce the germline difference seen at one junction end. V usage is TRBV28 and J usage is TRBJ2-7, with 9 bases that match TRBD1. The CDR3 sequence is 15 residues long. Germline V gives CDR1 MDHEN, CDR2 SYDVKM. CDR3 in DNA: TGTGTCAGCAGTTTTCTACGGGACAGGGCGGACGAGCAGTACTTC. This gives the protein CVSSFLRDRADEQYF.

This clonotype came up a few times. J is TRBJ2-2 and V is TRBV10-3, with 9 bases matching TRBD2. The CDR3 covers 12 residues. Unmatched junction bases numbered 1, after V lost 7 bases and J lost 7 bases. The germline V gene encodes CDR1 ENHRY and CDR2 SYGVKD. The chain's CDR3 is CAINSGSGELFF. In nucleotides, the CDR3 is TGTGCCATCAATAGCGGGAGCGGGGAGCTGTTTTTT.

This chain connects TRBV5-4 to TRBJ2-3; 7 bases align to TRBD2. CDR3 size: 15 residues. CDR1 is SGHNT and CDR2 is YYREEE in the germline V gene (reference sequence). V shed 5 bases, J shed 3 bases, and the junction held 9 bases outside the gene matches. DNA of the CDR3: TGTGCCAGCAGTAAAGCGGGGTCTTCAACAGATACGCAGTATTTT. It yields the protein CASSKAGSSTDTQYF. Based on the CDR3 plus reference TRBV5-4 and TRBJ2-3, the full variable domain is ETGVTQSPTHLIKTRGQQVTLRCSSQSGHNTVSWYQQALGQGPQFIFQYYREEENGRGNFPPRFSGLQFPNYSSELNVNALELDDSALYLCASSKAGSSTDTQYFGPGTRLTVL.

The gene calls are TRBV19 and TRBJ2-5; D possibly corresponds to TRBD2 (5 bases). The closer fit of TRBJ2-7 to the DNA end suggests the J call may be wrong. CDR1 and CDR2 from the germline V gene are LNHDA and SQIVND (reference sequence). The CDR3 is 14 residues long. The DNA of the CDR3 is TGTGCCAGTAGTCTCGAATCGAGGGCTGACGAGCAGTACTTC. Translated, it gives CASSLESRADEQYF.

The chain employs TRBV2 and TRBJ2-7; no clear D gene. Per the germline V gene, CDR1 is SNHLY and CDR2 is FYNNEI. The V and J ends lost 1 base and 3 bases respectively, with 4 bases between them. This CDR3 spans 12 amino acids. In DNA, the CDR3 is TGTGCCAGCAGTGAAGACTACTACGAGCAGTACTTC. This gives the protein CASSEDYYEQYF.